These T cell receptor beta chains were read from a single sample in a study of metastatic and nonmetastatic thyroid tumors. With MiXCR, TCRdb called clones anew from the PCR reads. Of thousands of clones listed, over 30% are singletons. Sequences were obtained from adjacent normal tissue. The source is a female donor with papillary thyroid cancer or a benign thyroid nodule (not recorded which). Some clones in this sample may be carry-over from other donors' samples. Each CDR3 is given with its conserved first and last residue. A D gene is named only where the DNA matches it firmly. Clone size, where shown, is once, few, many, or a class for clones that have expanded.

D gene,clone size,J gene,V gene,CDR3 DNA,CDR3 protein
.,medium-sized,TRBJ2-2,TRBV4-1,TGCGCCAGCAGCCAGGGACAAAACACCGGGGAGCTGTTTTTT,CASSQGQNTGELFF
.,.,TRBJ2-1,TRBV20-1,TGCAGTGCCCCCCTCGCTTCGCAGCAGTTCTTC,CSAPLASQQFF
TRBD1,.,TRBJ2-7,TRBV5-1,TGCGCCAGCAGCGAGGGGGCGTACGAGCAGTACTTC,CASSEGAYEQYF
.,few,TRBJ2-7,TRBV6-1,TGTGCCAGCAGTCTTCCCTCCCACAACAGGGTTAAAGCCGAGCAGTACTTC,CASSLPSHNRVKAEQYF
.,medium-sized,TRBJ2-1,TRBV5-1,TGCGCCAGCAGCTTGGAGGCTAGAATTTTCAATGAGCAGTTCTTC,CASSLEARIFNEQFF
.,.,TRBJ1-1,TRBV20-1,TGCAGTGCAACCGGCCAGGGGTGGACTGAAGCTTTCTTT,CSATGQGWTEAFF
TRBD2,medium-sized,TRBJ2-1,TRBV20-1,TGCAGTGCTAGAGTACCGGGACTAGGAATGAACAATGAGCAGTTCTTC,CSARVPGLGMNNEQFF
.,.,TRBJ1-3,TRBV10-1,TGCGCCAGCAGTGATCCGGGACGGAAAAACACCATATATTTT,CASSDPGRKNTIYF
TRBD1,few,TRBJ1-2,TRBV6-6,TGTGCCAGCAGTTACTTAGGACAGGGGGCTAACTATGGCTACACCTTC,CASSYLGQGANYGYTF
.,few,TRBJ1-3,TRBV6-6,TGTGCCAGCAGTTACTCGAGGCCTAGCTCTGGAAACACCATATATTTT,CASSYSRPSSGNTIYF
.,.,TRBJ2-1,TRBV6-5,TGTGCCAGCAGTTACCAATATGAGCAGTTCTTC,CASSYQYEQFF
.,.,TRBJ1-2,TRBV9,TGTGCCAGCAGCGTAGGGGACGGTTACTATGGCTACACCTTC,CASSVGDGYYGYTF
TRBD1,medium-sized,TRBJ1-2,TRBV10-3,TGTGCCATCAGCACAGGGGGCGGGGGAATAGGTAATGGCTACACCTTC,CAISTGGGGIGNGYTF